Here is one TCR beta chain with its context. Its antigen specificity is not known. Per-nucleotide qualities are absent, and no much larger clonotype sits a single base away. This entry is derived from a study of blood T cells in healthy people across ages (dated by TCRdb to 2015 to 2017). Regarding the study in general: In model experiments, template switching captured roughly one uniquely barcoded TCR beta cDNA molecule for every two T cells. For two donors (one aged 18 to 29 and one aged 80 or older), the study analyzed two additional independent replicas of 1 million unique cDNA reads from the same blood draw. The donors were divided into four age groups: young (average around 16 years), middle-aged (approximately 39), aged (about 60) and long-lived (roughly 82). To avoid experimental bias, donors of different ages were spread randomly across the sequencing lanes. Using deep sequencing normalized with unique cDNA molecular identifiers, the study measured how TCR beta repertoire diversity changes with age.

Summary of the overall study and its limitations: The percentage of naive T cells measured by flow cytometry correlated strongly with observed TCR beta diversity. Estimates of total diversity from one million sequenced T cells were regarded as lower bounds and underestimates. Since profiling was done on bulk unsorted PBMCs, naive and antigen-experienced compartments could not be conclusively compared. Donor CMV infection status was unknown, potentially confounding age-related changes in expanded clonotypes. Observed TCR beta diversity per million T cells fell roughly linearly with age, and a significant reduction was already apparent by age roughly 40. Compared with the aged group, more naive CD4+ T cells, fewer expanded clones and increased TCR diversity were shown by the long-lived group, suggesting age selection.

The 35 to 40 donors, aged roughly 6 to 95 years, were systemically healthy Caucasian individuals from Russia. Around 10 milliliters of peripheral blood were collected from each donor into EDTA-treated Vacutainer tubes. Ficoll-Paque density-gradient centrifugation was used to isolate PBMCs, with at least 7 million per sample. Total RNA was extracted from PBMCs with Trizol reagent, with at least 6 micrograms obtained per sample. Naive CD45RAhigh/CD27high T cell percentages were measured by flow cytometry on a PBMC aliquot from every donor. The library was generated by 5' RACE. The instrument given in TCRdb is Illumina HiSeq 2500. A second PCR of about 6 to 11 cycles was run with a J-beta primer mix and a sample-barcoded 5' primer. A unique molecular identifier was introduced onto each TCR beta cDNA molecule by a template-switch 5' adaptor carrying 12 random nucleotides. At least 2.5 million CDR3-containing paired-end reads were obtained from each sample. All of the RNA was converted into first-strand cDNA using the Mint cDNA synthesis kit, with a TRBC-specific oligonucleotide serving as the primer. After uracil-DNA glycosylase treatment, a first 18-cycle PCR used universal primers M1SS and BC2_uni_R on all cDNA. The source study handled its data this way. Each sample was normalized by randomly selecting 1 million high-quality reads, each carrying a distinct molecular identifier. Reads with shared molecular identifiers were discarded instead of being binned into consensus sequences. CDR3 identification, clonotype clustering and error correction used MiTCR with a Q25 quality threshold and the strictest error-elimination algorithm. A nonparametric unseen species model with Euler transformation was used to estimate lower-bound total TCR beta diversity. The raw public data were reprocessed by TCRdb itself: fastp quality trimming at Q25, MiXCR clonotype calling, in-frame beta chains only. Entries that share a CDR3 protein sequence are merged under the most common genes and DNA. TCRdb's processing, not the authors', yielded these V and J calls. This sample lists about 680,000 distinct CDR3 sequences; about half were detected once. The ten largest account for roughly a third of the sample.

Reading the germline V gene gives CDR1 SGHTA and CDR2 FQGNSA. Including the terminal cysteine and phenylalanine, the CDR3 comprises 13 residues. Only the CDR3 portion is preserved as DNA: 39 bases, with reading frame beginning at the first base. The V end loses 2 bases and the J end loses 8 bases, and a stretch of 7 bases separates them. This TCR came from a woman aged 55-69 years in good health. The chain employs TRBV7-2 and TRBJ1-6; TRBD1 is perhaps the D gene, given 6 matching bases. The sequenced material came from blood. The nucleotide sequence reads TGTGCCAGCAGCTTATCAGGGGATTCACCCCTCCACTTT. It translates to CASSLSGDSPLHF.